This TCR beta chain derives from a study of cytomegalovirus exposure and HLA in healthy donors. Study-level findings and limits: According to a later analysis, TCR clusters from the first cohort tended to co-occur in the approximately 120 validation repertoires.

As regards this clone: Its specificity is unknown.

Germline V gene lookup returns CDR1 SNHLY and CDR2 FYNNEI. The CDR3 loop spans 12 amino acids. The V end lost 4 bases, the J end lost 3 bases, and 6 bases lay between the germline ends. Some clones are missing from TCRdb's copy, which holds only in-frame ones; the method was immunoSEQ multiplex PCR. The table records about 240,000 clones, about 83% of them present only once. The source is a man aged 18 to 30 in good health and CMV-seronegative. The chain recombines TRBV2 with TRBJ1-1; a weak D match, TRBD1 (5 bases). The sequencing sample was made of PBMCs. The DNA of the CDR3 is TGTGCCAGCAGTGGGGGGGACACTGAAGCTTTCTTT. It specifies CASSGGDTEAFF.